Listed below are T cell receptor beta chains from one sample, sequenced in a study of radiation and T cells in renal cell carcinoma. This table comes from immunoSEQ multiplex PCR, and its TCRdb copy is limited to in-frame clones, with some not included. The sample shows some 4,000 clones, roughly 80% of them seen only once. This sample comprised tumor tissue, obtained from a patient whose treatment was nephrectomy without radiotherapy. The receptor source for this set is a man aged 50-59 years with renal cell carcinoma. The CDR3 runs from the conserved cysteine through the conserved F or W. Each record gives: D gene, clone size, V gene, J gene, CDR3 protein, CDR3 DNA. D genes are given only for firm matches. Some rows have no size entry. The others give once, few or many, or a class for an expanded clone.

>NA|NA|TRBV28|TRBJ2-1
CASSLGSYNEQFF
TGTGCCAGCAGCCTTGGTTCCTACAATGAGCAGTTCTTC
>NA|NA|TRBV11-3|TRBJ2-7
CASSPLVGDGAMVSYEQYF
TGTGCCAGCAGCCCTTTGGTAGGGGACGGGGCGATGGTCTCCTACGAGCAGTACTTC
>NA|few|TRBV4-1|TRBJ1-1
CASSPQGYMNTEAFF
TGCGCCAGCAGCCCACAGGGCTACATGAACACTGAAGCTTTCTTT
>NA|NA|TRBV19|TRBJ2-1
CASRPGVGIYNEQFF
TGTGCCAGTAGACCAGGGGTGGGGATTTACAATGAGCAGTTCTTC
>TRBD2|NA|TRBV9|TRBJ2-3
CASSAGTSGSVADTQYF
TGTGCCAGCAGCGCAGGGACTAGCGGGAGTGTCGCAGATACGCAGTATTTT
>NA|once|TRBV29-1|TRBJ2-5
CSVDGAEETQYF
TGCAGCGTTGATGGGGCAGAAGAGACCCAGTACTTC
>TRBD1|NA|TRBV10-2|TRBJ2-2
CASLGQGAHDTGELFF
TGCGCCAGCTTGGGACAGGGAGCCCACGACACCGGGGAGCTGTTTTTT
>NA|NA|TRBV5-6|TRBJ1-2
CASSLGTNYGYTF
TGTGCCAGCAGCTTGGGCACCAACTATGGCTACACCTTC
>NA|NA|TRBV5-8|TRBJ2-7
CASSGPGARFYEQYF
TGTGCCAGCAGCGGACCCGGAGCAAGATTCTACGAGCAGTACTTC
>TRBD1|NA|TRBV7-3|TRBJ2-6
CASSRDRVSSGANVLTF
TGTGCCAGCAGCCGAGACAGGGTTAGCTCTGGGGCCAACGTCCTGACTTTC
>NA|NA|TRBV20-1|TRBJ1-2
CSAPGPYGYTF
TGCAGTGCTCCCGGGCCATATGGCTACACCTTC
>TRBD2|NA|TRBV13|TRBJ2-3
CASSYPGLGTQYF
TGTGCCAGCAGCTATCCGGGACTAGGAACGCAGTATTTT
>TRBD1|NA|TRBV29-1|TRBJ1-1
CSAQGTARPIDLNTEAFF
TGCAGCGCTCAAGGGACAGCCCGGCCGATTGATCTGAACACTGAAGCTTTCTTT
>NA|NA|TRBV4-1|TRBJ2-1
CASSRPGETNEQFF
TGCGCCAGCAGCCGACCGGGAGAAACAAATGAGCAGTTCTTC
>TRBD1|NA|TRBV27|TRBJ2-1
CASSRGQGAPSSYNEQFF
TGTGCCAGCAGTCGGGGACAGGGGGCCCCGAGCTCCTACAATGAGCAGTTCTTC
>NA|NA|TRBV11-3|TRBJ1-3
CASSSGKGNTIYF
TGTGCCAGCAGCTCAGGGAAAGGAAACACCATATATTTT
>TRBD2|NA|TRBV5-4|TRBJ2-1
CASSLEASGDGGEQFF
TGTGCCAGCAGCTTGGAGGCTAGCGGGGACGGAGGTGAGCAGTTCTTC
>TRBD1|NA|TRBV9|TRBJ2-5
CASSAHRGEETQYF
TGTGCCAGCAGCGCCCACAGGGGAGAAGAGACCCAGTACTTC
>TRBD1|NA|TRBV28|TRBJ1-2
CASRQGGQEVFNYGYTF
TGTGCCAGCAGGCAGGGGGGGCAGGAGGTTTTTAACTATGGCTACACCTTC
>TRBD1|NA|TRBV7-2|TRBJ1-5
CASSLGGGAYQPQHF
TGTGCCAGCAGCTTAGGAGGGGGCGCGTATCAGCCCCAGCATTTT
>NA|NA|TRBV6-1|TRBJ2-3
CASKTVSSTDTQYF
TGTGCCAGCAAGACAGTCTCTAGCACAGATACGCAGTATTTT
>TRBD2|NA|TRBV2|TRBJ2-3
CASSEPGLAGEDTQYF
TGTGCCAGCAGTGAACCGGGACTAGCGGGAGAAGATACGCAGTATTTT
>TRBD1|NA|TRBV7-6|TRBJ1-5
CASGTGAHQPQHF
TGTGCCAGCGGAACAGGGGCCCATCAGCCCCAGCATTTT
>TRBD1|NA|TRBV6-1|TRBJ1-4
CASSEGTGYEKLFF
TGTGCCAGCAGTGAAGGGACAGGGTATGAAAAACTGTTTTTT
>NA|NA|TRBV2|TRBJ2-5
CASTGAQETQYF
TGTGCCAGCACAGGGGCACAAGAGACCCAGTACTTC
>TRBD1|NA|TRBV19|TRBJ1-1
CASSVTGRVAEAFF
TGTGCCAGTAGTGTGACAGGGAGAGTCGCTGAAGCTTTCTTT
>NA|NA|TRBV2|TRBJ2-7
CAERAQGSTYEQYF
TGTGCCGAACGTGCACAGGGTTCTACCTACGAGCAGTACTTC
>TRBD2|once|TRBV5-1|TRBJ2-1
CASSTKREPGDEQFF
TGCGCCAGCAGCACGAAGCGGGAGCCAGGGGATGAGCAGTTCTTC
>TRBD2|few|TRBV6-5|TRBJ2-7
CASSPRIAGPEEQYF
TGTGCCAGCAGTCCTCGGATAGCGGGACCGGAAGAGCAGTACTTC
>TRBD1|NA|TRBV19|TRBJ2-7
CASSRQGADYEQYF
TGTGCCAGTAGCCGACAGGGGGCGGACTACGAGCAGTACTTC
>NA|NA|TRBV11-2|TRBJ2-1
CASSFGVYNEQFF
TGTGCCAGCAGCTTCGGGGTCTACAATGAGCAGTTCTTC
>NA|NA|TRBV27|TRBJ2-1
CASSSIPLLFDEQFF
TGTGCCAGCAGTAGTATCCCTCTCTTATTTGATGAGCAGTTCTTC
>TRBD2|NA|TRBV7-9|TRBJ2-7
CASMGIAGGYYEQYF
TGTGCCAGCATGGGGATTGCGGGAGGGTACTACGAGCAGTACTTC
>NA|NA|TRBV19|TRBJ1-2
CASRRDSNYGYTF
TGTGCCAGTAGGAGGGATTCTAACTATGGCTACACCTTC
>NA|NA|TRBV7-2|TRBJ1-3
CASSLNGARGNTIYF
TGTGCCAGCAGCTTAAATGGGGCGAGAGGAAACACCATATATTTT